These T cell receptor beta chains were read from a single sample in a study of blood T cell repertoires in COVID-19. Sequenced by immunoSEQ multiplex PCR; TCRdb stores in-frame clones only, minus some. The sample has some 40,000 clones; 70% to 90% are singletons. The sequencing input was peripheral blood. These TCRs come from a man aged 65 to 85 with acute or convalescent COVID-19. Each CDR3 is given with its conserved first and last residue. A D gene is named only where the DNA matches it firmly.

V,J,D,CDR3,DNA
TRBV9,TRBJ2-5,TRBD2,CASSISGRETQYF,TGTGCCAGCAGCATTAGCGGGAGAGAGACCCAGTACTTC
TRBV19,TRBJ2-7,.,CASSDTGEAYEQYF,TGTGCCAGTAGTGATACAGGGGAGGCCTACGAGCAGTACTTC
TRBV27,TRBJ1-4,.,CASSMGLRGEKLFF,TGTGCCAGCAGCATGGGTCTGAGGGGGGAAAAACTGTTTTTT
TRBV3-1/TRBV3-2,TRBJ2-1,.,CASSQEAGEQFF,TGTGCCAGCAGCCAAGAAGCTGGTGAGCAGTTCTTC
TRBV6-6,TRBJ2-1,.,CASSYSGLGGNEQFF,TGTGCCAGCAGTTACTCGGGTCTAGGGGGCAATGAGCAGTTCTTC
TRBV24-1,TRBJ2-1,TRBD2,CATSDQLTSGRDEQFF,TGTGCCACCAGTGACCAACTTACTAGCGGGAGAGATGAGCAGTTCTTC
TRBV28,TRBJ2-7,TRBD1,CASSLTGNHEQYF,TGTGCCAGCAGTTTGACAGGGAACCACGAGCAGTACTTC
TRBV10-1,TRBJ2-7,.,CASSSTASYEQYF,TGCGCCAGCAGTTCGACAGCCTCCTACGAGCAGTACTTC
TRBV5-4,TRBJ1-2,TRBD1,CASSFDRGGYGYTF,TGTGCCAGCAGCTTTGACAGGGGAGGGTATGGCTACACCTTC
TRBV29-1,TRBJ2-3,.,CSVGGGVDTQYF,TGCAGCGTTGGAGGGGGGGTAGATACGCAGTATTTT
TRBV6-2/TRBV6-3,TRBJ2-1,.,CASSYKGENEQFF,TGTGCCAGCAGTTACAAGGGGGAAAATGAGCAGTTCTTC
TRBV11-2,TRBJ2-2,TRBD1,CASSLLAGGNTGELFF,TGTGCCAGCAGCTTATTGGCAGGGGGGAACACCGGGGAGCTGTTTTTT
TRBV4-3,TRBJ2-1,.,CASSQDPYESNEQFF,TGCGCCAGCAGCCAAGATCCCTACGAGAGCAATGAGCAGTTCTTC
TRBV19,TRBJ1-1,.,CASSHRRESFF,TGTGCCAGTAGTCACAGGAGGGAATCTTTCTTT